The present T cell receptor (beta chain) was sequenced within a study of T cells in Graves' hyperthyroidism and ophthalmopathy (dated by TCRdb to between 2018 and 2021). About the study as a whole: Peripheral blood samples were taken at initial diagnosis, before any treatment was given. To identify distinguishing TCR V-J signatures, a discovery cohort of 95 to 100 patients was used, comprising some 45 with Graves' ophthalmopathy and some 57 with stable Graves' hyperthyroidism. The study also compared thyroid tissue and blood T-cell repertoires from 5 to 7 Graves' hyperthyroidism patients. After blood sampling, hyperthyroidism patients were treated with methimazole at a starting dose of 30 mg daily, and ophthalmopathy patients were treated with high-dose intravenous methylprednisolone. Whether ophthalmopathy could be predicted prospectively was tested in an independent validation cohort made up of approximately 19 hyperthyroidism patients plus 17 patients who later progressed to ophthalmopathy. The approximately 100 discovery patients were randomly divided into training and test sets at a 7:3 ratio. According to the paper, TCR Vbeta CDR3 sequencing was carried out on some 130 peripheral blood samples, which came from under 50 ophthalmopathy, fewer than 80 hyperthyroidism and approximately 17 progressor patients.

The TCR beta CDR3 regions were amplified from the RNA transcripts. For the first round of RT-PCR on the TCR CDR3, the HTBI primer set was used together with the Qiagen OneStep RT-PCR kit. The libraries were constructed in a second round of multiplex PCR and then size-selected and purified. Libraries were sequenced paired-end with 100 bp reads on an Illumina HiSeq2000. From the authors' description of their analysis: SOAPnuke was used to process the raw data, with reads discarded if the reads contained adapters or uncalled bases, had a mean Phred below 15, or lacked an exact constant-primer or identifier match. High-quality paired reads were merged with COPE v1.2.5, and unique nucleotide sequences were defined as clonotypes. MiTCR v1.1 was used to align clonotypes to the IMGT TRBV, TRBD and TRBJ reference segments. Only V-J combinations with frequency above 0.0001, covering 98% to 99.2% of repertoires, were analysed. A TCS score was defined as the ratio between F50 (clonal expansion) and ExV (chaos), using BLOSUM62-based TCRdist between CDR3 peptides within each V-J. Welch's t-statistics and random forest reduced several hundred V-J features to 10 to 15, which were used in a naive Bayes classifier (R e1071). TCRdb handled the public reads itself, with Q25 trimming in fastp and clone calling in MiXCR, and kept productive beta chains. Identical CDR3 proteins give one entry, which carries the most common genes and DNA. These V and J calls are TCRdb output, not the study's own analysis. The table for this sample lists around 600,000 distinct CDR3 sequences; approximately 15% of them were counted only once. The ten biggest clones cover about 7% of the sample.

A remark on this clonotype: Its antigen is still unknown. An end of the junction differs from the germline gene, which may be a read error.

In the ophthalmopathy patients, disease was moderately to severely active, with a Clinical Activity Score of 3 or more, a NOSPECS grade of 4 or more, and a duration of less than 3 months. Exclusion was applied to patients with uncontrolled infections, other autoimmune diseases, pregnancy or lactation. Diagnoses relied on clinical symptoms, serum thyroxine and TRAb, thyroid ultrasound and orbital computed tomography. PBMCs were separated from around 9.1 ml of fresh peripheral blood using Ficoll-Paque density gradient centrifugation. Trizol reagent was used to extract total RNA, and RNA quality was then checked on an Agilent 2100 Bioanalyzer. On the study overall, not on this receptor specifically: During validation, the model predicted progression to ophthalmopathy a median of roughly six months ahead of onset, with 60% to 71% sensitivity and around 72% specificity. A 13 V-J signature model separated ophthalmopathy from stable hyperthyroidism, with nearly 90% sensitivity and roughly 81% specificity in cross-validation and 80%/75% in testing. Most expanded thyroid clonotypes (frequency above 0.001) were also detected in blood, suggesting blood repertoires may reflect thyroid immune responses. No statistical method was used to set the sample size in advance, and investigators knew the group allocation.

The clonotype comes from a woman younger than 35 with Graves' ophthalmopathy. The specimen was blood.

The CDR3 region has the sequence CASSQGQRSRPYEQYF. The DNA sequence is given as TGCGCCAGCAGCCAAGGGCAGCGATCGCGCCCCTACGAGCAGTACTTC. The chain uses TRBV7-9 and TRBJ2-7; too little of a D gene remains to name it. The CDR3 spans 16 residues, from the cysteine through the phenylalanine. The CDR3 DNA has 48 bases and is translated from base 1. CDR1 and CDR2, looked up from the germline V gene (reference sequence), are SEHNR and FQNEAQ.